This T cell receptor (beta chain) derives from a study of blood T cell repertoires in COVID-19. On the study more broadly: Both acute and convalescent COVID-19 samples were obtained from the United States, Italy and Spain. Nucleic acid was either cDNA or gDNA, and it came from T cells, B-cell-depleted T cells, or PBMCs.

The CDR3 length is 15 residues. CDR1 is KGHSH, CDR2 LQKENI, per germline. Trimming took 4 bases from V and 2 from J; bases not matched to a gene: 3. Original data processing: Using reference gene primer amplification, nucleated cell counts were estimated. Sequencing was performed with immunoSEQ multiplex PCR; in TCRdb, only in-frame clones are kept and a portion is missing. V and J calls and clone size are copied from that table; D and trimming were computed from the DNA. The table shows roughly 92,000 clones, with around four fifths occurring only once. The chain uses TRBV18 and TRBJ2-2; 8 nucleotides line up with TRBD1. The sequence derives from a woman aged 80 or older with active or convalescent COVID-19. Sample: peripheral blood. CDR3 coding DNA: TGTGCCAGCTCACTTGGACAGGGTAACACCGGGGAGCTGTTTTTT. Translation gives CASSLGQGNTGELFF.